This entry features one T cell receptor beta chain sequence. Its antigen remains unidentified. The sample belongs to a study of T cell repertoires in cytomegalovirus infection. The overall study: Recently identified HLA-C-restricted CMV epitopes were among the peptides used.

Findings of the study overall: HLA-C-restricted CMV clonotypes gave the most frequent clonotype in two of eight donors.

TCRdb redid the calling of the reads with MiXCR, one entry per CDR3 protein. The table shows fewer than 650,000 distinct CDR3 sequences, with around 40% occurring only once. V was trimmed by 3 bases and J by 7 bases, leaving 7 bases between them. There are 13 residues in the CDR3. The germline V gene has CDR1 SGHTA and CDR2 FQGNSA. This chain links TRBV7-2 with TRBJ1-6; D remains unclear. The receptor was derived from a human donor in good health (CMV status not recorded). Some clones in this sample may be carry-over from other donors' samples. The sequences come from cultured PBMCs, collected from culture after CMV antigen stimulation. Written as DNA, the CDR3 is TGTGCCAGCAGCTTCCGGGAGAATTCACCCCTCCACTTT. It specifies CASSFRENSPLHF.